This T cell receptor beta chain was identified in a study of immune evolution from preneoplasia to lung adenocarcinoma. This clone came up once. Antigen unknown. Germline V gene lookup returns CDR1 SGHVS and CDR2 FNYEAQ. There are 12 residues in the CDR3. Trimming took off 6 bases at V and 2 bases at J, with 4 bases between the two ends. General study results and limits: From normal lung to invasive adenocarcinoma, top clone frequencies appeared to decrease. KRAS-mutant nodules had the highest T cell clonality.

Repertoires were generated with immunoSEQ multiplex PCR, while TCRdb's copy carries only in-frame clones and drops some. The data contain about 1,600 clones, less than 20% of them singletons. Each case's diagnosis was confirmed by two pathologists on H&E. This chain links TRBV7-6 with TRBJ2-2; D gene unclear. Material: FFPE invasive lung adenocarcinoma tissue. The source is a person aged 50 to 70 with lung adenocarcinoma. The CDR3 DNA reads as TGTGCCAGCAGGGGCAACACCGGGGAGCTGTTTTTT. Residues: CASRGNTGELFF.